These 30 T cell receptor beta chains came from one sample sequenced in a study of T cell responses to AZD1222 COVID-19 vaccine. The assay was immunoSEQ multiplex PCR, and TCRdb's table has in-frame clones only and misses some. The table shows fewer than 150,000 clones, with 70% to 90% occurring only once. This material consisted of peripheral blood, taken on day 0 of AZD1222 vaccination. The receptors shown here come from an adult in good health.

The chain employs TRBV5-4 and TRBJ2-7; D not resolved. Trimming pared 0 bases from V and 3 bases from J, leaving 7 bases between. Germline CDR1 reads SGHNT; CDR2 reads YYREEE (reference sequence). This CDR3 spans 13 amino acids. The CDR3 bases are TGTGCCAGCAGCTTGGCCCTCAGCTACGAGCAGTACTTC. Its protein is CASSLALSYEQYF.

The CDR3 bases are TGTGCCAGCAGCGAGAGAAAAGGCGATGAAAAACTGTTTTTT. Translation gives CASSERKGDEKLFF. The genes are TRBV7-9 and TRBJ1-4, with unresolved D. V dropped 5 bases and J dropped 6 bases, with 13 bases sitting between them. Germline V gives CDR1 SEHNR, CDR2 FQNEAQ (reference sequence). CDR3 size: 14 residues. Together with reference TRBV7-9 and TRBJ1-4, the CDR3 gives the full variable domain: DTGVSQNPRHKITKRGQNVTFRCDPISEHNRLYWYRQTLGQGPEFLTYFQNEAQLEKSRLLSDRFSAERPKGSFSTLEIQRTEQGDSAMYLCASSERKGDEKLFFGSGTQLSVL.

This chain joins TRBV27 and TRBJ1-6, with 8 bases aligning to TRBD1. V gave up 3 bases and J gave up 9 bases; unmatched junction bases: 10. Germline CDR1 is MNHEY and CDR2 is SMNVEV (reference sequence). The length of the CDR3 is 16 residues. CDR3 sequence: CASSFEGQDFGSPLHF. For the CDR3, the DNA is TGTGCCAGCAGTTTTGAGGGACAGGACTTTGGTTCACCCCTCCACTTT.

CDR3 in amino acids: CASRHPGTEAFF. The CDR3, as DNA: TGCGCCAGCAGACATCCGGGCACTGAAGCTTTCTTT. The chain links TRBV5-1 to TRBJ1-1, with D uncertain. Trimming shortened V by 5 bases and J by 4 bases, and 9 bases separated the two germline ends. The CDR3 is made up of 12 amino acids. Germline V gene lookup returns CDR1 SGHRS and CDR2 YFSETQ. The variable domain in full, with the rest retrieved from reference TRBV5-1 and TRBJ1-1, is KAGVTQTPRYLIKTRGQQVTLSCSPISGHRSVSWYQQTPGQGLQFLFEYFSETQRNKGNFPGRFSGRQFSNSRSEMNVSTLELGDSALYLCASRHPGTEAFFGQGTRLTVV.

The gene calls are TRBV18 and TRBJ1-2; D gene uncertain. The CDR3 sequence is 14 residues long. Germline CDR1 and CDR2: KGHSH and LQKENI. Deletions cut 6 bases from V and 2 bases from J, with 13 bases between. CDR3: CASSLREDNYGYTF. The CDR3 coding sequence is TGTGCCAGCTCCTTACGGGAAGACAACTATGGCTACACCTTC.

The chain links TRBV3-1 (or the pseudogene TRBV3-2) to TRBJ2-3; D might be TRBD1 or TRBD2, each matching 5 bases. The CDR3 totals 15 residues. The ends were cut back, 3 bases at V and 5 bases at J, with 15 bases in the middle. Germline V lookup: CDR1 LGHDT, CDR2 YNNKEL (reference sequence). The CDR3 is CASSQGTQGVDTQYF. DNA of the CDR3: TGTGCCAGCAGCCAGGGGACCCAGGGAGTAGATACGCAGTATTTT.

The chain has TRBV19 and TRBJ1-5; D gene unclear. The CDR3 length is 15 residues. The ends were cut back, 0 bases at V and 1 base at J, with 7 bases in the middle. The germline V gene has CDR1 LNHDA and CDR2 SQIVND (reference sequence). Written as DNA, the CDR3 is TGTGCCAGTAGTATAGATCTCCGGAGCAATCAGCCCCAGCATTTT. As protein: CASSIDLRSNQPQHF.

V and J are TRBV5-1 and TRBJ1-1; D ambiguous. The CDR3 extends over 14 amino acids. Trimming left V 0 bases short and J 0 bases short, with 6 bases between. Germline-derived CDR1 and CDR2 are SGHRS and YFSETQ. CDR3 amino acids: CASSLEAVNTEAFF. Here the CDR3 DNA reads TGCGCCAGCAGCTTGGAGGCGGTGAACACTGAAGCTTTCTTT.

V usage is TRBV6-2 or TRBV6-3 and J usage is TRBJ1-3; D possibly corresponds to TRBD1 (5 bases). Trimming shortened V by 4 bases and J by 15 bases, and 16 bases separated the two germline ends. Germline lookup yields CDR1 MNHEY and CDR2 SVGEGT. This CDR3 region has 12 residues. CDR3 DNA: TGTGCCAGCAGTTCCTACCCGGGACCCGAATATTTT. This encodes CASSSYPGPEYF.

This chain uses TRBV19 with TRBJ2-2, with 14 bases that match TRBD2. Germline CDR1 LNHDA, CDR2 SQIVND (reference sequence). Trimming took 6 bases from V and 5 from J; bases not matched to a gene: 8. This CDR3 has 17 amino acids. The CDR3 region is CASRSGTSGRKTGELFF. The CDR3 nucleotides read TGTGCCAGTAGATCCGGGACTAGCGGGAGAAAAACCGGGGAGCTGTTTTTT.

This clone was detected a few times. V is TRBV7-8 and J is TRBJ1-5; a possible D gene is TRBD1 (5 bases). Germline assignment: CDR1 SGHVS and CDR2 FQNEAQ. This CDR3 region has 15 residues. V lost 1 base to trimming and J lost 3 bases, with 10 bases between them. The CDR3 DNA reads as TGTGCCAGCAGCTTAGGCAGACAGATCAATCAGCCCCAGCATTTT. Amino acid sequence: CASSLGRQINQPQHF.

This clone occurred once. The V call is TRBV19, the J call TRBJ2-1; TRBD1 matches 7 bases. V dropped 5 bases and J dropped 6; count of bases not matched to a gene: 1. Germline V gene sequence: CDR1 LNHDA, CDR2 SQIVND (reference sequence). CDR3 length equals 12 residues. Written as DNA, the CDR3 is TGTGCCAGTAGTCGGGACAGCAATGAGCAGTTCTTC. This sequence encodes CASSRDSNEQFF.

V is TRBV9 and J is TRBJ2-2; D is possibly TRBD1 (6 bases). This CDR3 contains 14 residues. Germline assignment: CDR1 SGDLS and CDR2 YYNGEE. Deletions cut 0 bases from V and 4 bases from J, with 7 bases between. CDR3 residues: CASSVAGATGELFF. The CDR3 DNA reads as TGTGCCAGCAGCGTAGCAGGGGCCACCGGGGAGCTGTTTTTT. The variable domain in full, completed from reference TRBV9 and TRBJ2-2, reads DSGVTQTPKHLITATGQRVTLRCSPRSGDLSVYWYQQSLDQGLQFLIQYYNGEERAKGNILERFSAQQFPDLHSELNLSSLELGDSALYFCASSVAGATGELFFGEGSRLTVL.

This chain links TRBV4-3 with TRBJ1-5, with D uncertain. Trimming removed 0 bases from V and 6 bases from J, with 6 bases in between. Germline V lookup: CDR1 LGHNA, CDR2 YSLEER. This CDR3 is 13 amino acids long. CDR3 bases: TGCGCCAGCAGCCAAGAATTGAGTCAGCCCCAGCATTTT. Protein product: CASSQELSQPQHF.

The chain combines TRBV5-8 with TRBJ1-4; D may be TRBD1 (5 bases). Trimming left V 4 bases short and J 5 bases short, with 15 bases between. Germline V gene lookup returns CDR1 SGHTS and CDR2 YDEGEE. The CDR3 loop spans 15 amino acids. The CDR3 here is CASSAQGSSNEKLFF. CDR3 sequence (DNA): TGTGCCAGCAGCGCGCAGGGTAGTTCGAATGAAAAACTGTTTTTT.

The V gene is TRBV5-1, the J gene TRBJ2-2; the match to TRBD1 covers 8 bases. With V trimmed by 4 bases and J by 0 bases, 8 bases remained unmatched. This CDR3 contains 17 residues. Germline V lookup: CDR1 SGHRS, CDR2 YFSETQ. CDR3 region: CASSPLDRGANTGELFF. Here the CDR3 DNA reads TGCGCCAGCAGCCCCCTAGACAGGGGTGCGAACACCGGGGAGCTGTTTTTT.

The rearrangement joins TRBV7-6 to TRBJ2-2; the match to TRBD2 covers 7 bases. Germline V lookup: CDR1 SGHVS, CDR2 FNYEAQ. This CDR3 is built from 15 residues. V dropped 3 bases and J dropped 3; count of bases not matched to a gene: 4. The CDR3 region has the DNA TGTGCCAGCAGCTTTCAGGGAGGGGACACCGGGGAGCTGTTTTTT. Protein product: CASSFQGGDTGELFF.

V gene TRBV6-5 combines with J gene TRBJ1-3, with D tentatively TRBD1 (6 bases). Germline V gives CDR1 MNHEY, CDR2 SVGAGI. The CDR3 loop spans 13 amino acids. Trimming stripped 6 bases from V and 2 bases from J, with 8 bases between. CDR3 DNA sequence: TGTGCCAGCAGGGACAGCCCTGGAAACACCATATATTTT. The encoded protein is CASRDSPGNTIYF.

The rearrangement uses TRBV4-2 and TRBJ1-6; a weak D match, TRBD1 (6 bases). Germline CDR1 LGHNA, CDR2 YNFKEQ. CDR3 length: 19 residues. The V end lost 1 base, the J end lost 5 bases, and 21 bases lay between the germline ends. Here the CDR3 reads CASSQGSGRGQINNSPLHF. CDR3 nucleotide sequence: TGTGCCAGCAGCCAAGGGTCGGGCCGGGGACAAATTAATAATTCACCCCTCCACTTT.

With regard to this clone: This specimen includes other DNA sequences encoding the same CDR3. Here the CDR3 reads CASSLAGREAFF. DNA of the CDR3: TGTGCCAGCAGTTTAGCTGGACGCGAAGCTTTCTTT. The chain combines TRBV12-3 or TRBV12-4 with TRBJ1-1; D is uncertain. This CDR3 is built from 12 residues. V shed 0 bases and J shed 8 bases, with 7 bases lying between them.

The chain combines TRBV28 with TRBJ2-7, with D uncertain. Trimming left V 3 bases short and J 6 bases short, with 3 bases between. The CDR3 has 10 amino acids. The germline V gene has CDR1 MDHEN and CDR2 SYDVKM. CDR3 bases: TGTGCCAGCAGTTTCCCCGAGCAGTACTTC. Residues: CASSFPEQYF.

This chain links TRBV9 with TRBJ1-3; no clear D gene. V gave up 0 bases and J gave up 0 bases, with 10 bases separating them. Germline CDR1 SGDLS, CDR2 YYNGEE. The CDR3 has 16 amino acids. The CDR3 spells CASSVDRGISGNTIYF. The CDR3 DNA sequence: TGTGCCAGCAGCGTAGATCGGGGAATCTCTGGAAACACCATATATTTT. The variable domain in full, with the rest retrieved from reference TRBV9 and TRBJ1-3, is DSGVTQTPKHLITATGQRVTLRCSPRSGDLSVYWYQQSLDQGLQFLIQYYNGEERAKGNILERFSAQQFPDLHSELNLSSLELGDSALYFCASSVDRGISGNTIYFGEGSWLTVV.

CDR3 residues: CAWSSPGDGTYGYTF. The CDR3 DNA is TGTGCCTGGAGCTCTCCGGGGGACGGAACCTATGGCTACACCTTC. This sequence joins TRBV30 and TRBJ1-2; a weak D match, TRBD1 (5 bases). The CDR3 has 15 residues. Trimming took 3 bases from V and 4 from J, leaving 18 bases between them. CDR1 GTSNPN and CDR2 SVGIG come from the germline V gene (reference sequence).

This chain connects TRBV6-5 to TRBJ2-2; D is undetermined. The CDR3 spans 13 residues. V lost 2 bases, J lost 8 bases, and 9 bases lay in between. In germline, CDR1 is MNHEY, CDR2 SVGAGI. The CDR3 spells CASSYVMSGELFF. The CDR3 nucleotides read TGTGCCAGCAGTTACGTAATGTCGGGGGAGCTGTTTTTT.

V gene TRBV28 combines with J gene TRBJ2-2, with TRBD1 as a possible D gene (7 bases). The CDR3 spans 17 residues. Germline CDR1 and CDR2: MDHEN and SYDVKM. V was shortened by 2 bases and J by 3 bases, with 16 bases between the two germline ends. The CDR3 DNA follows: TGTGCCAGCAGTTTACAGGGGGAGGAATATTACACCGGGGAGCTGTTTTTT. It specifies CASSLQGEEYYTGELFF.

The chain is built from TRBV3-1 (or the pseudogene TRBV3-2) and TRBJ2-7; 9 nucleotides line up with TRBD1. From germline, CDR1 is LGHDT and CDR2 YNNKEL (reference sequence). V lost 4 bases to trimming and J lost 2 bases; unmatched junction nucleotides: 15. The CDR3 extends over 18 amino acids. CDR3 in DNA: TGTGCCAGCAGCCCGACCCTTTTCCGGGACAGGGCGACCTACGAGCAGTACTTC. Protein: CASSPTLFRDRATYEQYF.

The chain recombines TRBV4-1 with TRBJ1-3; no definite D call. With 0 bases removed from V and 2 bases from J, the gap between germline ends came to 2 bases. CDR1 is MGHRA and CDR2 is YSYEKL in the germline V gene. CDR3 length: 13 amino acids. CDR3 bases: TGCGCCAGCAGCCAAGATACTGGAAACACCATATATTTT. Amino acid sequence: CASSQDTGNTIYF.

The chain couples TRBV5-1 to TRBJ1-6; D is uncertain. Germline CDR1 and CDR2: SGHRS and YFSETQ. Trimming took off 5 bases at V and 8 bases at J, with 11 bases between the two ends. The CDR3 runs 13 residues. The CDR3 bases are TGCGCCAGCAGTTTAACCAGGCATTCACCCCTCCACTTT. It encodes CASSLTRHSPLHF.

The V call is TRBV7-8, the J call TRBJ2-7, with TRBD2 matching 13 bases. Trimming took 0 bases from V and 0 from J; bases not matched to a gene: 5. This CDR3 comprises 18 residues. From germline, CDR1 is SGHVS and CDR2 FQNEAQ. The CDR3 protein is CASSLALAGGHSSYEQYF. The CDR3 DNA is TGTGCCAGCAGCTTAGCACTAGCGGGAGGGCACAGCTCCTACGAGCAGTACTTC.

This clone has more than one count but fewer than ten. DNA for the CDR3: TGTGCCAGCAGGGACCACCAGGGGAATCAGCCCCAGCATTTT. This codes for CASRDHQGNQPQHF. The J gene is TRBJ1-5, the V gene TRBV6-5; D is perhaps TRBD1 (6 bases). This CDR3 comprises 14 residues. The V gene lost 6 bases and the J gene lost 4 bases, with 13 bases spanning the gap. Per the germline V gene, CDR1 is MNHEY and CDR2 is SVGAGI.